What follows are 27 T cell receptor beta chains derived from one specimen sequenced in a study of cytomegalovirus exposure and HLA in healthy donors. Only in-frame clones appear in the TCRdb table, and some are missing; sequencing was by immunoSEQ multiplex PCR. Of around 250,000 clones in the sample, around 87% were seen once. The sample taken for sequencing was PBMCs. All receptors come from a woman aged 18-29 years in good health and CMV-seronegative.

Only one count was recorded for this clone. This sequence joins TRBV9 and TRBJ2-5; TRBD2 agrees at 12 bases. V gave up 3 bases and J gave up 1 base; unmatched junction bases: 4. The CDR3 is made up of 16 amino acids. Per the germline V gene, CDR1 is SGDLS and CDR2 is YYNGEE. CDR3 in amino acids: CASSAGLAGIQETQYF. The CDR3 nucleotides read TGTGCCAGCAGCGCCGGACTAGCGGGGATCCAAGAGACCCAGTACTTC.

The chain employs TRBV11-2 and TRBJ1-1; the match to TRBD1 covers 9 bases. The CDR3 spans 19 residues. V trimming: 2 bases; J trimming: 4 bases; junction bases outside the gene matches: 17. CDR1 is SGHAT, CDR2 FQNNGV, per germline. As DNA, the CDR3 is TGTGCCAGCAGCTTACAATTCGGGGGACAGGGTAAGAAGGCCACTGAAGCTTTCTTT. Translated: CASSLQFGGQGKKATEAFF. Together with reference TRBV11-2 and TRBJ1-1, the CDR3 gives the full variable domain: EAGVAQSPRYKIIEKRQSVAFWCNPISGHATLYWYQQILGQGPKLLIQFQNNGVVDDSQLPKDRFSAERLKGVDSTLKIQPAKLEDSAVYLCASSLQFGGQGKKATEAFFGQGTRLTVV.

The chain carries TRBV2 and TRBJ1-6, with a weak D call TRBD1 (6 bases). The V end was cut by 7 bases, the J end by 12 bases, with 19 bases between. The CDR3 loop spans 14 amino acids. The germline V gene has CDR1 SNHLY and CDR2 FYNNEI. The CDR3 nucleotides read TGTGCCAGCAATCCGGGACATGACTTTGGACCCCTCCACTTT. It is translated as CASNPGHDFGPLHF.

This clone was found once. V gene TRBV21-1 combines with J gene TRBJ2-7; TRBD2 is the table's D call and was not checked against the DNA. TRBV21-1 is a documented pseudogene. The length of the CDR3 is 13 residues. CDR3 in amino acids: CASSLLGIYEQYV. In DNA, the CDR3 is TGTGCCAGCAGCCTCCTCGGGATCTACGAGCAGTACGTC.

The chain joins TRBV10-3 to TRBJ2-7; tentatively, D is TRBD2 (7 bases). The CDR3 has 14 amino acids. V was shortened by 4 bases and J by 2 bases, with 12 bases between the two germline ends. The germline CDR1 and CDR2 sequences are ENHRY and SYGVKD. The CDR3: CAISGGGGTYEQYF. The CDR3 region has the DNA TGTGCCATCAGTGGGGGCGGGGGCACCTACGAGCAGTACTTC.

The count of this clone is one. The chain uses TRBV27 and TRBJ2-4; tentatively, D is TRBD2 (6 bases). The CDR3 has 13 amino acids. The germline CDR1 and CDR2 sequences are MNHEY and SMNVEV (reference sequence). The V and J ends lost 4 bases and 8 bases respectively, with 12 bases between them. CDR3 in amino acids: CASSSIAEYIQYF. CDR3 bases: TGTGCCAGCAGTTCGATAGCGGAGTACATTCAGTACTTC.

This chain joins TRBV2 and TRBJ2-3, with 13 bases matching TRBD2. J lost 8 bases, V lost 6 bases, and 8 bases had no gene match. Germline CDR1 and CDR2: SNHLY and FYNNEI. The CDR3 consists of 15 residues. The CDR3 DNA is TGTGCCAGCAGCGAACTAGCGGGGGGGCAAGGTACGCAGTATTTT. It is translated as CASSELAGGQGTQYF.

The gene calls are TRBV5-1 and TRBJ2-3; the D gene is possibly TRBD1 (6 bases). Germline CDR1 and CDR2: SGHRS and YFSETQ. The V end lost 4 bases, the J end lost 2 bases, and 17 bases lay between the germline ends. The CDR3 covers 16 residues. CDR3 loop: CASSQTGYGPTDTQYF. The DNA for the CDR3 is TGCGCCAGCAGCCAAACAGGGTATGGTCCCACAGATACGCAGTATTTT.

The chain recombines TRBV14 with TRBJ1-1; D uncertain. The CDR3 sequence is 14 residues long. Trimming removed 5 bases at V and 0 bases at J, with 10 bases between. The germline CDR1 and CDR2 sequences are SGHDN and FVKESK. The CDR3 here is CASSWGDVNTEAFF. The CDR3 DNA reads TGTGCCAGCAGCTGGGGAGATGTGAACACTGAAGCTTTCTTT.

Notes on this clone: Additional DNA sequences in this sample encode the identical CDR3. The chain carries TRBV20-1 and TRBJ2-1; TRBD1 might be the D (5 bases). This CDR3 comprises 11 residues. Germline V CDR1 and CDR2: DFQATT, SNEGSKA (reference sequence). Trimming pared 3 bases from V and 9 bases from J, leaving 9 bases between. The DNA for the CDR3 is TGCAGTGCTAGGCAGGGTGGTGAGCAGTTCTTC. It translates to CSARQGGEQFF.

V is TRBV5-6 and J is TRBJ1-5; a possible D gene is TRBD1 (5 bases). CDR3 length equals 13 residues. V shed 4 bases and J shed 1 base, with 6 bases lying between them. Germline CDR1 reads SGHDT; CDR2 reads YYEEEE. The CDR3 DNA reads TGTGCCAGCAGCCCAGGGAGCAATCAGCCCCAGCATTTT. This sequence encodes CASSPGSNQPQHF.

With respect to this clone: Distinct nucleotide sequences in the sample also encode this CDR3. J is TRBJ2-1 and V is TRBV7-3; D may be TRBD1 (6 bases). The ends were cut back, 2 bases at V and 5 bases at J, with 7 bases in the middle. CDR3 length equals 13 residues. Germline CDR1 and CDR2: SGHTA and FQGTGA. Written as DNA, the CDR3 is TGTGCCAGCAGCTTACGACAGGACAATGAGCAGTTCTTC. It codes for CASSLRQDNEQFF.

This chain joins TRBV7-9 and TRBJ2-2; D might be TRBD1 (5 bases). V was shortened by 5 bases and J by 5 bases, with 18 bases between the two germline ends. The germline CDR1 and CDR2 sequences are SEHNR and FQNEAQ (reference sequence). The CDR3 sequence is 16 residues long. DNA for the CDR3: TGTGCCAGCAGCACCTCGACAGTCGGTCGGACCGGGGAGCTGTTTTTT. This translates into CASSTSTVGRTGELFF.

J is TRBJ1-6 and V is TRBV5-1; TRBD1 aligns across 7 bases. Germline values: CDR1 SGHRS, CDR2 YFSETQ. The junction had 11 bases not matched to a gene; V was cut back by 3 bases and J by 8 bases. The CDR3 consists of 16 residues. The CDR3 sequence: CASSSYLQGIHSPLHF. CDR3 nucleotide sequence: TGCGCCAGCAGCTCCTATCTACAGGGGATCCATTCACCCCTCCACTTT. The entire variable domain, with the rest obtained from reference TRBV5-1 and TRBJ1-6, is as follows: KAGVTQTPRYLIKTRGQQVTLSCSPISGHRSVSWYQQTPGQGLQFLFEYFSETQRNKGNFPGRFSGRQFSNSRSEMNVSTLELGDSALYLCASSSYLQGIHSPLHFGNGTRLTVT.

This clone was counted only a few times. The genes are TRBV11-2 and TRBJ1-2; D is possibly TRBD1 (5 bases). There are 13 residues in the CDR3. Deletions cut 1 base from V and 4 bases from J, with 7 bases between. Looked up from germline, CDR1 is SGHAT and CDR2 is FQNNGV. The CDR3 loop is CASSLGQTYGYTF. The CDR3 DNA reads as TGTGCCAGCAGCTTAGGACAGACCTATGGCTACACCTTC.

The gene calls are TRBV5-1 and TRBJ1-1; D is perhaps TRBD1 (5 bases). V shed 4 bases and J shed 5 bases, with 15 bases lying between them. Germline-derived CDR1 and CDR2 are SGHRS and YFSETQ. This CDR3 spans 14 amino acids. The CDR3 spells CASSAVAGYTEAFF. The DNA of the CDR3 is TGCGCCAGCAGCGCCGTTGCAGGGTATACTGAAGCTTTCTTT.

The CDR3 loop reads CASSPDRPTDTQYF. The CDR3 region has the DNA TGTGCCAGCAGCCCGGACAGGCCAACAGATACGCAGTATTTT. The chain has TRBV7-9 and TRBJ2-3, with 7 bases matching TRBD1. Trimming took 5 bases from V and 3 from J; bases not matched to a gene: 5. This CDR3 is 14 amino acids long. Germline V gene lookup returns CDR1 SEHNR and CDR2 FQNEAQ (reference sequence).

The V call is TRBV5-1, the J call TRBJ2-5; 7 bases line up with TRBD1. The CDR3 extends over 13 amino acids. J gave up 5 bases and V 4 bases, and 5 bases lay outside the gene matches. Germline lookup yields CDR1 SGHRS and CDR2 YFSETQ. This CDR3 reads CASSLRGFETQYF. In DNA, the CDR3 is TGCGCCAGCAGCCTCAGGGGGTTTGAGACCCAGTACTTC.

The chain uses TRBV5-1 and TRBJ2-2; 11 bases align to TRBD2. The CDR3 loop spans 17 amino acids. Germline V gene lookup returns CDR1 SGHRS and CDR2 YFSETQ. V dropped 1 base and J dropped 2; count of bases not matched to a gene: 4. The CDR3 region is CASSLFLAGGNTGELFF. The CDR3 coding sequence is TGCGCCAGCAGCTTGTTTCTAGCGGGGGGCAACACCGGGGAGCTGTTTTTT. Based on the CDR3 plus reference TRBV5-1 and TRBJ2-2, the full variable domain is KAGVTQTPRYLIKTRGQQVTLSCSPISGHRSVSWYQQTPGQGLQFLFEYFSETQRNKGNFPGRFSGRQFSNSRSEMNVSTLELGDSALYLCASSLFLAGGNTGELFFGEGSRLTVL.

This clone appeared once. The chain employs TRBV30 and TRBJ1-1, with a tentative D call TRBD1 (6 bases). Per the germline V gene, CDR1 is GTSNPN and CDR2 is SVGIG (reference sequence). CDR3 size: 13 residues. V lost 1 base and J 4 bases, leaving 10 bases between the germline ends. CDR3 DNA: TGTGCCTGGAGTGCCACAGGGTTCACTGAAGCTTTCTTT. Translation: CAWSATGFTEAFF.

CDR3 sequence: CASSSATLAGAEHTDTQYF. The CDR3 nucleotides read TGCGCCAGCAGCTCAGCAACACTAGCGGGGGCAGAACACACAGATACGCAGTATTTT. J is TRBJ2-3 and V is TRBV5-1; 11 bases align to TRBD2. The junction had 14 bases not matched to a gene; V was cut back by 3 bases and J by 2 bases. CDR1 is SGHRS, CDR2 YFSETQ, per germline. The CDR3 extends over 19 amino acids.

The chain uses TRBV7-6 and TRBJ2-3; 8 positions agree with TRBD2. The junction had 3 bases not matched to a gene; V was cut back by 3 bases and J by 4 bases. There are 14 residues in the CDR3. Germline V CDR1 and CDR2: SGHVS, FNYEAQ. The CDR3, as DNA: TGTGCCAGCAGCTTGGCGGGGGGTGCAGATACGCAGTATTTT. This gives the protein CASSLAGGADTQYF.

V and J are TRBV7-2 and TRBJ2-7; no definite D call. This CDR3 contains 13 residues. Germline V gives CDR1 SGHTA, CDR2 FQGNSA. V dropped 7 bases and J dropped 4 bases, with 14 bases sitting between them. The CDR3 here is CASTSGPLYEQYF. CDR3 in DNA: TGTGCCAGCACCTCGGGTCCGCTGTACGAGCAGTACTTC.

The V and J genes are TRBV28 and TRBJ2-7, with TRBD2 as a possible D gene (5 bases). Germline V lookup: CDR1 MDHEN, CDR2 SYDVKM. The CDR3 contains 14 residues. V was trimmed by 5 bases and J by 0 bases, leaving 11 bases between them. The CDR3 loop is CASSDGLTSYEQYV. The CDR3 DNA sequence: TGTGCCAGCAGTGATGGACTGACCTCCTACGAGCAGTACGTC.

This clone was counted once. The chain joins TRBV7-9 to TRBJ2-7; D uncertain. Looked up from germline, CDR1 is SEHNR and CDR2 is FQNEAQ (reference sequence). The CDR3 is 11 residues long. Trimming cost V 6 bases and J 7 bases, with 10 bases left between them. Here the CDR3 DNA reads TGTGCCAGCAGTGCGGTGGAAGAGCAGTACTTC. Translating it yields CASSAVEEQYF.

V and J are TRBV27 and TRBJ1-1, with D possibly matching TRBD1 (5 bases). Trimming left V 2 bases short and J 10 bases short, with 14 bases between. CDR1 is MNHEY and CDR2 is SMNVEV in the germline V gene (reference sequence). The CDR3 is made up of 13 amino acids. In DNA form, the CDR3 reads TGTGCCAGCAGTTTACGGGGGGGGTGGGGAGCTTTCTTT. It specifies CASSLRGGWGAFF.

V and J are TRBV29-1 and TRBJ2-1, with 12 bases aligning to TRBD2. V lost 3 bases to trimming and J lost 4 bases; unmatched junction nucleotides: 1. The CDR3 runs to 14 residues. Germline CDR1 and CDR2: SQVTM and ANQGSEA. The CDR3 DNA reads TGCAGCGTTGAGCTAGCGGGGGGGTACAATGAGCAGTTCTTC. Residues: CSVELAGGYNEQFF.